Shown below are 22 T cell receptor beta chains from a single sample sequenced in a study of T cell changes during pregnancy in multiple sclerosis. Here immunoSEQ multiplex PCR was the method, and the copy in TCRdb shows in-frame clones only, minus some. The data contain approximately 51,000 clones, approximately 94% of them singletons. The sequencing here drew on CD4+ T cells from peripheral blood mononuclear cells, taken in the second trimester of pregnancy. The receptors derive from a female donor with multiple sclerosis, enrolled in a pregnancy study.

The chain has TRBV5-4 and TRBJ2-7, with unresolved D. CDR1 and CDR2 from the germline V gene are SGHNT and YYREEE (reference sequence). The CDR3 totals 15 residues. Trimming removed 2 bases at V and 0 bases at J, with 12 bases between. In DNA, the CDR3 is TGTGCCAGCAGCTTTCCTGGAGTCCTCTCCTACGAGCAGTACTTC. It codes for CASSFPGVLSYEQYF.

The chain couples TRBV7-2 to TRBJ1-1; 7 bases align to TRBD1. Losses at the gene ends were 7 bases for V and 4 bases for J; bases not matched to a gene: 9. This CDR3 region has 14 residues. The germline gives CDR1 SGHTA, CDR2 FQGNSA. CDR3: CASIPGQASTEAFF. CDR3 in DNA: TGTGCCAGCATCCCCGGACAGGCTTCCACTGAAGCTTTCTTT. Combining the CDR3 with reference TRBV7-2 and TRBJ1-1 gives the whole variable domain GAGVSQSPSNKVTEKGKDVELRCDPISGHTALYWYRQSLGQGLEFLIYFQGNSAPDKSGLPSDRFSAERTGGSVSTLTIQRTQQEDSAVYLCASIPGQASTEAFFGQGTRLTVV.

V gene TRBV18 combines with J gene TRBJ2-5, with 7 bases matching TRBD1. CDR1 and CDR2 (germline): KGHSH, LQKENI. V lost 3 bases and J lost 3; bases outside the gene matches: 13. The CDR3 is made up of 17 amino acids. The CDR3 DNA is TGTGCCAGCTCACCCAATTTTCCTGAGACAGGGAAAGAGACCCAGTACTTC. It specifies CASSPNFPETGKETQYF.

The rearrangement joins TRBV7-8 to TRBJ1-2; TRBD1 is a possible D gene (5 bases). In germline, CDR1 is SGHVS, CDR2 FQNEAQ. The CDR3 consists of 13 residues. Trimming stripped 1 base from V and 6 bases from J, with 9 bases between. CDR3 sequence: CASSLGGGDGYTF. In DNA, the CDR3 is TGTGCCAGCAGCTTAGGTGGGGGGGATGGCTACACCTTC.

This clone appeared a few times. V usage is TRBV4-1 and J usage is TRBJ2-3; TRBD2 matches at 12 bases. Trimming took 5 bases from V and 2 from J; bases not matched to a gene: 5. This CDR3 has 16 residues. The germline V gene has CDR1 MGHRA and CDR2 YSYEKL. The CDR3 bases are TGCGCCAGCAGCACGACTAGCGGGGGAGCCACAGATACGCAGTATTTT. Translating it yields CASSTTSGGATDTQYF.

The genes are TRBV11-2 and TRBJ1-2; 11 bases are a match to TRBD1. The CDR3 covers 16 residues. J lost 4 bases, V lost 3 bases, and 7 bases had no gene match. The germline V gene encodes CDR1 SGHAT and CDR2 FQNNGV. The CDR3 sequence is CASSLGGQGVAYGYTF. CDR3 nucleotides: TGTGCCAGCAGCTTGGGGGGACAGGGGGTGGCCTATGGCTACACCTTC. The whole variable domain, remainder taken from reference TRBV11-2 and TRBJ1-2, is EAGVAQSPRYKIIEKRQSVAFWCNPISGHATLYWYQQILGQGPKLLIQFQNNGVVDDSQLPKDRFSAERLKGVDSTLKIQPAKLEDSAVYLCASSLGGQGVAYGYTFGSGTRLTVV.

The rearrangement links TRBV7-9 to TRBJ1-1; D is possibly TRBD1 (5 bases). This CDR3 is built from 13 residues. Trimming pared 5 bases from V and 3 bases from J, leaving 10 bases between. Per germline, CDR1 SEHNR and CDR2 FQNEAQ (reference sequence). The chain's CDR3 is CASSPRQYTEAFF. CDR3 bases: TGTGCCAGCAGCCCAAGACAGTACACTGAAGCTTTCTTT. The full variable domain, its missing parts supplied by reference TRBV7-9 and TRBJ1-1, is DTGVSQNPRHKITKRGQNVTFRCDPISEHNRLYWYRQTLGQGPEFLTYFQNEAQLEKSRLLSDRFSAERPKGSFSTLEIQRTEQGDSAMYLCASSPRQYTEAFFGQGTRLTVV.

This chain uses TRBV10-3 with TRBJ2-3, with 8 bases matching TRBD2. Germline trimming cut 7 bases from V and 6 bases from J; bases unmatched to any gene: 12. There are 15 residues in the CDR3. Germline-derived CDR1 and CDR2 are ENHRY and SYGVKD. The CDR3 region has the DNA TGTGCCATCAAAAAGGAGGCGGGGGGCGTGGATACGCAGTATTTT. Translating it yields CAIKKEAGGVDTQYF.

The J gene is TRBJ1-6, the V gene TRBV18, with D possibly being TRBD1 (5 bases). The germline V gene encodes CDR1 KGHSH and CDR2 LQKENI. The V end was cut by 4 bases, the J end by 7 bases, with 14 bases between. The CDR3 has 15 residues. The CDR3 DNA is TGTGCCAGCTCACGACCATCGGGGGAAAATTCACCCCTCCACTTT. Translation: CASSRPSGENSPLHF.

This clone appeared once. The chain combines TRBV6-6 with TRBJ1-6; a weak D match, TRBD1 (6 bases). CDR3 length: 15 amino acids. V shed 5 bases and J shed 9 bases, with 17 bases lying between them. Per the germline V gene, CDR1 is MNHNY and CDR2 is SVGAGI (reference sequence). CDR3 loop: CASSKTGLGISPLHF. The CDR3 region has the DNA TGTGCCAGCAGTAAGACAGGCCTGGGGATTTCACCCCTCCACTTT.

This clone was observed once. The genes are TRBV7-2 and TRBJ2-3; TRBD2 might be the D (6 bases). The CDR3 spans 14 residues. Germline-derived CDR1 and CDR2 are SGHTA and FQGNSA. The V end lost 1 base, the J end lost 6 bases, and 11 bases lay between the germline ends. The DNA for the CDR3 is TGTGCCAGCAGCTTAGGCGGGGTGAGGGATACGCAGTATTTT. This translates into CASSLGGVRDTQYF.

The rearrangement joins TRBV6-6 to TRBJ1-2, with D maybe TRBD1 (5 bases). V gave up 6 bases and J gave up 1 base, with 18 bases separating them. The CDR3 is 16 residues long. Per germline, CDR1 MNHNY and CDR2 SVGAGI (reference sequence). The CDR3 region is CASSDLSDSSNYGYTF. The CDR3 DNA is TGTGCCAGCAGCGATCTCTCCGACAGTAGTAACTATGGCTACACCTTC.

This chain connects TRBV10-3 to TRBJ1-1; D may be TRBD1 (6 bases). The V end lost 10 bases, the J end lost 1 base, and 13 bases lay between the germline ends. Germline CDR1 is ENHRY and CDR2 is SYGVKD. The CDR3 covers 13 residues. Here the CDR3 DNA reads TGTGCCACCGAGGGGACAACGAACACTGAAGCTTTCTTT. Amino acids: CATEGTTNTEAFF.

This CDR3 reads CASSLAGRGPSYEQYF. CDR3 in DNA: TGTGCCAGCAGCTTGGCGGGAAGGGGGCCCTCCTACGAGCAGTACTTC. This chain links TRBV5-6 with TRBJ2-7; 7 bases are shared with TRBD1. Germline V CDR1 and CDR2: SGHDT, YYEEEE. The CDR3 totals 16 residues. After removal of 0 bases from V and 0 bases from J, the junction contained 6 bases not matched to a gene.

The V gene is TRBV5-8, the J gene TRBJ2-3; a possible D gene is TRBD2 (6 bases). The V and J ends lost 3 bases and 0 bases respectively, with 20 bases between them. Germline lookup yields CDR1 SGHTS and CDR2 YDEGEE. CDR3 size: 18 residues. The CDR3 DNA reads TGTGCCAGCAGCTGGGGGGTGGCAGGAACGGCTAGCACAGATACGCAGTATTTT. Its protein is CASSWGVAGTASTDTQYF.

The rearrangement joins TRBV30 to TRBJ1-2; D is ambiguous. The germline V and J ends were trimmed by 4 bases and 2 bases, with 20 bases remaining between them. Germline values: CDR1 GTSNPN, CDR2 SVGIG (reference sequence). The CDR3 runs 16 residues. Here the CDR3 reads CAWKVGEGGVNYGYTF. CDR3 sequence (DNA): TGTGCCTGGAAGGTCGGGGAGGGCGGAGTGAACTATGGCTACACCTTC.

This clone has only one observation. The chain uses TRBV7-6 and TRBJ1-1; 7 bases are shared with TRBD1. The trim removed 6 bases at V and 4 bases at J, leaving 11 bases unmatched. This CDR3 contains 15 residues. Per the germline V gene, CDR1 is SGHVS and CDR2 is FNYEAQ. The CDR3 bases are TGTGCCAGCAGTCGAGCACAGGGGAGGAGCACTGAAGCTTTCTTT. Its translation: CASSRAQGRSTEAFF.

This chain links TRBV19 with TRBJ2-7, with TRBD1 matching over 8 bases. V dropped 5 bases and J dropped 5; count of bases not matched to a gene: 5. This CDR3 is built from 13 residues. CDR1 is LNHDA, CDR2 SQIVND, per germline (reference sequence). The CDR3 spells CASSLMTGDEQYF. The DNA for the CDR3 is TGTGCCAGTAGTCTCATGACAGGGGACGAGCAGTACTTC.

The chain carries TRBV2 and TRBJ2-7; tentatively, D is TRBD1 (8 bases). CDR3 length: 14 amino acids. CDR1 and CDR2 from the germline V gene are SNHLY and FYNNEI. Trimming removed 7 bases from V and 3 bases from J, with 16 bases in between. The CDR3 DNA reads as TGTGCCAGCAAGACCTACAGGGGGGGCTACGAGCAGTACTTC. It is translated as CASKTYRGGYEQYF. The full variable domain, with the rest looked up from reference TRBV2 and TRBJ2-7, is EPEVTQTPSHQVTQMGQEVILRCVPISNHLYFYWYRQILGQKVEFLVSFYNNEISEKSEIFDDQFSVERPDGSNFTLKIRSTKLEDSAMYFCASKTYRGGYEQYFGPGTRLTVT.

This clone was detected once. The CDR3 coding sequence is TGCGCCAGCAGCCAAGATTGGCCGGGGGTATCGACCATATATTTT. It codes for CASSQDWPGVSTIYF. The J gene is TRBJ1-3, the V gene TRBV4-3, with a possible D match to TRBD1 (5 bases). Germline values: CDR1 LGHNA, CDR2 YSLEER. Between the trimmed V and J ends, which lost 0 bases and 10 bases, there was a span of 16 bases. The CDR3 length is 15 residues.

The CDR3 is CATSPPGQPQHF. Here the CDR3 DNA reads TGTGCCACCAGCCCGCCGGGTCAGCCCCAGCATTTT. The chain uses TRBV15 and TRBJ1-5; D gene uncertain. Between the trimmed V and J ends, which lost 5 bases and 6 bases, there was a span of 8 bases. The germline V gene has CDR1 LNHNV and CDR2 YYDKDF (reference sequence). The CDR3 is 12 amino acids.

This rearrangement joins TRBV7-9 to TRBJ2-7; TRBD2 aligns across 11 bases. V lost 8 bases and J lost 6; bases outside the gene matches: 9. This CDR3 contains 14 residues. Per germline, CDR1 SEHNR and CDR2 FQNEAQ (reference sequence). CDR3 nucleotides: TGTGCCAGCCGTTTTAGCGGGGGGGAGAGCGAGCAGTACTTC. Residues: CASRFSGGESEQYF.